Below, 15 T cell receptor beta chains from the same sample are listed, as sequenced in a study of blood T cells in healthy people across ages. A second about 7 to 12 cycle PCR used barcoded and J-beta primers. One entry per CDR3 protein results from TCRdb running MiXCR on the 5' RACE reads. The sample carries fewer than 900,000 distinct CDR3 sequences, 40% to 45% recorded once. Sequencing was carried out using blood. These receptor sequences come from a woman aged 60-75 years in good health.

This chain connects TRBV29-1 to TRBJ1-1; TRBD1 matches at 7 bases. V lost 1 base and J lost 4; bases outside the gene matches: 6. Germline lookup yields CDR1 SQVTM and CDR2 ANQGSEA. The CDR3 consists of 14 residues. CDR3 amino acids: CSVEVQGVGTEAFF. The CDR3 DNA reads TGCAGCGTTGAAGTCCAGGGGGTTGGCACTGAAGCTTTCTTT.

V usage is TRBV20-1 and J usage is TRBJ2-1, with 7 bases that match TRBD2. The J segment lost 1 base and the V segment lost 1 base, leaving 10 bases of the junction unmatched. The CDR3 totals 17 residues. The germline V gene has CDR1 DFQATT and CDR2 SNEGSKA (reference sequence). The chain's CDR3 is CSARGLGGSFSYNEQFF. In DNA, the CDR3 is TGCAGTGCTAGAGGGTTAGGCGGGAGTTTTTCCTACAATGAGCAGTTCTTC.

The chain employs TRBV9 and TRBJ2-7; perhaps TRBD2 as D (6 bases). CDR3 length equals 12 residues. The V and J ends lost 7 bases and 2 bases respectively, with 10 bases between them. Germline CDR1 and CDR2: SGDLS and YYNGEE. The CDR3 protein is CASGREPYEQYF. The CDR3 region has the DNA TGTGCCAGCGGCCGGGAGCCCTACGAGCAGTACTTC.

The chain joins TRBV28 to TRBJ2-5; no definite D call. V was clipped by 2 bases and J by 1 base, with 17 bases between them. The CDR3 covers 17 residues. The germline V gene encodes CDR1 MDHEN and CDR2 SYDVKM. The CDR3 DNA reads as TGTGCCAGCAGTTTACCTCCATCGGATAGTGGCCAAGAGACCCAGTACTTC. Translated: CASSLPPSDSGQETQYF.

This clonotype occurred a few times. This may come from a read error, since a much larger clone is one base off. The J gene is TRBJ2-1, the V gene TRBV29-1; no reliable D call. The end of the DNA is better explained by TRBJ2-7, so the J call may be wrong. The germline V gene encodes CDR1 SQVTM and CDR2 ANQGSEA. The CDR3 runs to 13 residues. The CDR3 spells CSVGAQSYNEQYF. The DNA for the CDR3 is TGCAGCGTTGGGGCCCAAAGCTACAATGAGCAGTACTTC.

The chain couples TRBV15 to TRBJ2-1, with TRBD2 matching 9 bases. From germline, CDR1 is LNHNV and CDR2 YYDKDF (reference sequence). CDR3 length: 17 residues. J gave up 7 bases and V 8 bases, and 18 bases lay outside the gene matches. The CDR3 loop reads CATRGISGGPLGNEQFF. Here the CDR3 DNA reads TGTGCCACCCGAGGGATCAGCGGGGGGCCTTTGGGGAATGAGCAGTTCTTC.

This clonotype was counted between two and nine times. The V gene is TRBV3-1, the J gene TRBJ2-3; 9 positions agree with TRBD2. Losses at the gene ends were 2 bases for V and 2 bases for J; bases not matched to a gene: 8. The CDR3 runs 17 residues. Germline V gene lookup returns CDR1 LGHDT and CDR2 YNNKEL (reference sequence). The chain's CDR3 is CASSQFSTSGSTDTQYF. The CDR3, as DNA: TGTGCCAGCAGCCAATTCTCGACTAGCGGATCCACAGATACGCAGTATTTT.

The table lists this clonotype with a few counts. CDR3 loop: CSAGQGQDQPQHF. The DNA of the CDR3 is TGCAGTGCTGGACAGGGGCAGGATCAGCCCCAGCATTTT. The genes are TRBV20-1 and TRBJ1-5; TRBD1 matches 9 bases. The CDR3 covers 13 residues. Per germline, CDR1 DFQATT and CDR2 SNEGSKA (reference sequence). Trimming cost V 5 bases and J 5 bases; bases outside gene matches: 4.

There are a few counts of this clonotype. This chain connects TRBV4-3 to TRBJ1-5, with 7 bases that match TRBD1. Germline V CDR1 and CDR2: LGHNA, YSLEER. The CDR3 extends over 15 amino acids. J gave up 4 bases and V 1 base, and 4 bases lay outside the gene matches. CDR3 coding DNA: TGCGCCAGCAGCCAAGCCTGGACAGGTAATCAGCCCCAGCATTTT. Translated: CASSQAWTGNQPQHF.

This clonotype has just a few counts. The rearrangement uses TRBV4-3 and TRBJ2-7; TRBD1 is a possible D gene (6 bases). The germline gives CDR1 LGHNA, CDR2 YSLEER. CDR3 length equals 15 residues. Between the trimmed V and J ends, which lost 2 bases and 0 bases, there was a span of 11 bases. Here the CDR3 reads CASSQTTGGSYEQYF. The CDR3 DNA reads as TGCGCCAGCAGCCAAACGACAGGTGGCTCCTACGAGCAGTACTTC.

The chain combines TRBV7-2 with TRBJ1-2; D uncertain. Germline CDR1 reads SGHTA; CDR2 reads FQGNSA. Between the trimmed V and J ends, which lost 1 base and 8 bases, there was a span of 11 bases. The CDR3 consists of 13 residues. The CDR3 DNA is TGTGCCAGCAGCTTAGGGAGGGTCGCGGGCTACACCTTC. Its translation: CASSLGRVAGYTF. The full variable domain, its missing parts supplied by reference TRBV7-2 and TRBJ1-2, is GAGVSQSPSNKVTEKGKDVELRCDPISGHTALYWYRQSLGQGLEFLIYFQGNSAPDKSGLPSDRFSAERTGGSVSTLTIQRTQQEDSAVYLCASSLGRVAGYTFGSGTRLTVV.

This clonotype was picked up many times. The chain has TRBV29-1 and TRBJ1-2; TRBD1 is a possible D gene (5 bases). The CDR3 loop spans 12 amino acids. Trimming pared 6 bases from V and 3 bases from J, leaving 11 bases between. Looked up from germline, CDR1 is SQVTM and CDR2 is ANQGSEA. The CDR3 reads CSVRFRDYGYTF. The CDR3 DNA sequence: TGCAGCGTGCGGTTCAGGGACTATGGCTACACCTTC.

There are a few counts of this clonotype. This chain links TRBV5-1 with TRBJ1-5, with 8 bases identical to TRBD1. CDR3 size: 15 residues. V lost 0 bases, J lost 6 bases, and 5 bases stayed unmatched. CDR1 and CDR2 from the germline V gene are SGHRS and YFSETQ. For the CDR3, the DNA is TGCGCCAGCAGCTTGGGCCAGGGGGCCGGTCAGCCCCAGCATTTT. This sequence encodes CASSLGQGAGQPQHF.

This clonotype was observed a few times. The chain is built from TRBV6-2 or TRBV6-3 and TRBJ2-7, with D perhaps matching TRBD1 (6 bases). Trimming pared 5 bases from V and 3 bases from J, leaving 11 bases between. This CDR3 spans 13 amino acids. Germline V gives CDR1 MNHEY, CDR2 SVGEGT. CDR3 residues: CASSDRQDYEQYF. CDR3 sequence (DNA): TGTGCCAGCAGTGACCGACAGGACTACGAGCAGTACTTC.

The sample holds a few counts of this clonotype. This sequence joins TRBV6-4 and TRBJ2-3; 9 nucleotides agree with TRBD2. CDR1 and CDR2 (germline): MRHNA, SNTAGT. Trimming at V came to 3 bases and at J to 2 bases, leaving 3 bases not matched to a gene. The CDR3 runs to 15 residues. CDR3 DNA sequence: TGTGCCAGCAGTGATTTAGCGGGAGCCACAGATACGCAGTATTTT. Translated, it gives CASSDLAGATDTQYF.